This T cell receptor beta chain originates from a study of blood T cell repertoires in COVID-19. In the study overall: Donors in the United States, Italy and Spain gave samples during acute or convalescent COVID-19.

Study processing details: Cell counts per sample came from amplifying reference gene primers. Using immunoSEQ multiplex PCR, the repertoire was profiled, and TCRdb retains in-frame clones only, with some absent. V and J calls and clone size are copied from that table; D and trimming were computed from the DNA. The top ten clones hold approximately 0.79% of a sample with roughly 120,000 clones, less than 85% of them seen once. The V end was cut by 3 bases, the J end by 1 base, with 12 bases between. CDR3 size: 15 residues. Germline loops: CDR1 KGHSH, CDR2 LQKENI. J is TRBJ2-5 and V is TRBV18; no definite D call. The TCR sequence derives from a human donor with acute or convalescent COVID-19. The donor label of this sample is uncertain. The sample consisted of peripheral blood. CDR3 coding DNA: TGTGCCAGCTCACCTGTGGCTAGATCCCAAGAGACCCAGTACTTC. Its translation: CASSPVARSQETQYF.